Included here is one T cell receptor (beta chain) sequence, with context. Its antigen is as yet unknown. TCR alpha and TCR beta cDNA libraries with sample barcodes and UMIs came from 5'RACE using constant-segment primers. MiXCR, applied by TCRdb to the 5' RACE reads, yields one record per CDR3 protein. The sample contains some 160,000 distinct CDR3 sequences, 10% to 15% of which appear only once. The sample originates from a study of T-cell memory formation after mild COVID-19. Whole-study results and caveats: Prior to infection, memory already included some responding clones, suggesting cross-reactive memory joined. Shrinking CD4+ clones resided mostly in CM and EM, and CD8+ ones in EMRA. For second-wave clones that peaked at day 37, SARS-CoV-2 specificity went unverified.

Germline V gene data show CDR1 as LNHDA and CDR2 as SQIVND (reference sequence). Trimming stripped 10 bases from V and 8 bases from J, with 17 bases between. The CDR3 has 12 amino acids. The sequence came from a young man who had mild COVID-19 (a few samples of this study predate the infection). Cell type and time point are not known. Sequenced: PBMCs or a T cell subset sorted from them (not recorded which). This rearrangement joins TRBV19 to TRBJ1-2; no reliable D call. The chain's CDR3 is CATKQQSGGYTF. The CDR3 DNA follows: TGTGCCACCAAACAGCAAAGTGGGGGCTACACCTTC.